Below, 20 T cell receptor beta chains from the same sample are listed, as sequenced in a study of cytomegalovirus exposure and HLA in healthy donors. PCR employed 60 Vbeta and 13 Jbeta primers. TCRdb's copy holds only in-frame clones and misses some; the assay was immunoSEQ multiplex PCR. The sample contains approximately 220,000 clones, roughly 70% of which appear only once. Material: PBMCs. The origin of the receptors is a woman aged 30 to 39 in good health and CMV-seronegative.

The rearrangement joins TRBV6-5 to TRBJ1-3; no reliable D call. The CDR3 totals 16 residues. Per germline, CDR1 MNHEY and CDR2 SVGAGI. Trimming took 0 bases from V and 0 from J, leaving 9 bases between them. The DNA for the CDR3 is TGTGCCAGCAGTTACTCCTTAGCTACCTCTGGAAACACCATATATTTT. Translating gives CASSYSLATSGNTIYF.

This rearrangement joins TRBV30 to TRBJ1-5, with 7 bases fitting TRBD1. Germline V lookup: CDR1 GTSNPN, CDR2 SVGIG (reference sequence). The CDR3 spans 14 residues. Trimming removed 3 bases from V and 5 bases from J; junction bases left unmatched: 7. CDR3 DNA: TGTGCCTGGAGCGCAGGGGGGTCGGATCAGCCCCAGCATTTT. Its protein is CAWSAGGSDQPQHF.

V usage is TRBV7-3 and J usage is TRBJ2-1; 13 nucleotides align to TRBD2. CDR3 length: 15 amino acids. Looked up from germline, CDR1 is SGHTA and CDR2 is FQGTGA. The trim removed 5 bases at V and 9 bases at J, leaving 7 bases unmatched. The CDR3 DNA is TGTGCCAGCAGCCGGACTAGCGGGAGTATAGGTGAGCAGTTCTTC. Residues: CASSRTSGSIGEQFF.

The V call is TRBV30, the J call TRBJ2-7; no clear D. There are 11 residues in the CDR3. V was clipped by 1 base and J by 3 bases, with 4 bases between them. Germline CDR1 GTSNPN, CDR2 SVGIG (reference sequence). CDR3 nucleotides: TGTGCCTGGAGTGGTTACTACGAGCAGTACTTC. Translated, it gives CAWSGYYEQYF.

The gene calls are TRBV6-1 and TRBJ1-1, with 11 bases that match TRBD1. The CDR3 contains 16 residues. The germline V gene encodes CDR1 MNHNS and CDR2 SASEGT. Trimming removed 6 bases from V and 8 bases from J; junction bases left unmatched: 14. Here the CDR3 DNA reads TGTGCCAGCAGAGAAACCCCCGGACAGGGGGCTGAGGAAGCTTTCTTT. It specifies CASRETPGQGAEEAFF.

The chain couples TRBV4-1 to TRBJ2-7; D is unclear. Trimming cost V 0 bases and J 1 base, with 7 bases left between them. The CDR3 has 14 amino acids. From germline, CDR1 is MGHRA and CDR2 YSYEKL. In nucleotides, the CDR3 is TGCGCCAGCAGCCAAGAATCCTTTTCCTACGAGCAGTACTTC. It codes for CASSQESFSYEQYF.

To note about this clone: The sample holds other DNA sequences that translate to the same CDR3. The chain links TRBV18 to TRBJ1-5, with 10 bases identical to TRBD1. This CDR3 region has 15 residues. Germline V gene data show CDR1 as KGHSH and CDR2 as LQKENI. J was trimmed by 5 bases and V by 6 bases; bases with no gene match: 7. CDR3 protein: CASSGDRGRDQPQHF. CDR3 DNA sequence: TGTGCCAGCTCGGGGGACAGGGGTAGGGATCAGCCCCAGCATTTT. Drawing the rest from reference TRBV18 and TRBJ1-5, the complete variable domain is NAGVMQNPRHLVRRRGQEARLRCSPMKGHSHVYWYRQLPEEGLKFMVYLQKENIIDESGMPKERFSAEFPKEGPSILRIQQVVRGDSAAYFCASSGDRGRDQPQHFGDGTRLSIL.

This sequence joins TRBV7-6 and TRBJ1-1; TRBD1 is a possible D gene (5 bases). There are 14 residues in the CDR3. Germline V CDR1 and CDR2: SGHVS, FNYEAQ. V was clipped by 3 bases and J by 0 bases, with 8 bases between them. For the CDR3, the DNA is TGTGCCAGCAGCTTCGACAGCATGAACACTGAAGCTTTCTTT. Amino acids: CASSFDSMNTEAFF.

The chain links TRBV30 to TRBJ2-2; no definite D call. The V gene's germline CDR1 is GTSNPN and CDR2 SVGIG (reference sequence). V was trimmed by 2 bases and J by 5 bases, leaving 3 bases between them. The CDR3 extends over 11 amino acids. The CDR3 reads CAWSTTGELFF. The DNA of the CDR3 is TGTGCCTGGAGTACTACCGGGGAGCTGTTTTTT.

The V gene is TRBV5-6, the J gene TRBJ1-1; D remains ambiguous. V lost 4 bases to trimming and J lost 2 bases, with 9 bases between them. Germline V gene sequence: CDR1 SGHDT, CDR2 YYEEEE. The CDR3 has 13 residues. As DNA, the CDR3 is TGTGCCAGCAGCCAAACACCAAACACTGAAGCTTTCTTT. It translates to CASSQTPNTEAFF.

The chain employs TRBV6-1 and TRBJ1-2; 9 bases fit TRBD1. The CDR3 extends over 14 amino acids. Trimming cost V 5 bases and J 6 bases; bases outside gene matches: 7. In germline, CDR1 is MNHNS, CDR2 SASEGT. For the CDR3, the DNA is TGTGCCAGCAGTACTCGGGACAGGGTCCATGGCTACACCTTC. Its protein product is CASSTRDRVHGYTF.

The sample holds one count of this clone. The chain carries TRBV7-3 and TRBJ2-3; 15 bases match TRBD2. Per germline, CDR1 SGHTA and CDR2 FQGTGA. V shed 4 bases, J shed 9 bases, and the junction held 17 bases outside the gene matches. The CDR3 has 19 amino acids. CDR3 amino acids: CASSSGLAGGSAGGETQYF. CDR3 sequence (DNA): TGTGCCAGCAGCTCCGGACTAGCGGGGGGGTCGGCGGGAGGAGAGACGCAGTATTTT.

The V call is TRBV11-2, the J call TRBJ2-1; D possibly corresponds to TRBD1 (5 bases). Germline values: CDR1 SGHAT, CDR2 FQNNGV. The CDR3 consists of 15 residues. Deletions cut 3 bases from V and 3 bases from J, with 12 bases between. CDR3 in amino acids: CASSFSAGHYNEQFF. The CDR3 nucleotides read TGTGCCAGCAGCTTTTCGGCAGGGCACTACAATGAGCAGTTCTTC.

This rearrangement joins TRBV7-9 to TRBJ1-1; 10 nucleotides agree with TRBD1. CDR3 length: 14 residues. Looked up from germline, CDR1 is SEHNR and CDR2 is FQNEAQ (reference sequence). With 6 bases clipped from V and 4 bases from J, the junction kept 5 bases outside the gene matches. This CDR3 is CASSYDRGLTEAFF. CDR3 sequence (DNA): TGTGCCAGCAGTTACGACAGGGGGCTCACTGAAGCTTTCTTT.

This CDR3 is CASNTINTGHQFF. CDR3 nucleotides: TGTGCCAGCAACACTATCAATACGGGACATCAGTTCTTC. The chain couples TRBV6-1 to TRBJ2-1; D might be TRBD1 (6 bases). The ends were cut back, 7 bases at V and 13 bases at J, with 20 bases in the middle. The CDR3 is 13 amino acids. Germline assignment: CDR1 MNHNS and CDR2 SASEGT.

The J gene is TRBJ2-5, the V gene TRBV7-3; TRBD2 matches 9 bases. The J segment lost 4 bases and the V segment lost 8 bases, leaving 14 bases of the junction unmatched. The CDR3 loop spans 16 amino acids. The V gene's germline CDR1 is SGHTA and CDR2 FQGTGA. DNA of the CDR3: TGTGCCAGCGCGCCCGCTGGCGGGAGGGCCTTAGAGACCCAGTACTTC. Amino acid sequence: CASAPAGGRALETQYF.

The chain carries TRBV14 and TRBJ2-5, with TRBD1 identical over 7 bases. Germline V lookup: CDR1 SGHDN, CDR2 FVKESK. The ends lost 1 base at V and 1 base at J; junction bases unmatched: 3. The CDR3 covers 15 residues. The CDR3 coding sequence is TGTGCCAGCAGCCAAGGACGGGACAGCCAAGAGACCCAGTACTTC. This codes for CASSQGRDSQETQYF.

This clone has a handful of counts. The junction differs from germline at one of its ends, possibly a read error. The CDR3, as DNA: TGTGCCAGCAGCTGGACAGCGAACGCTGAAGCTTTCTTT. Translating gives CASSWTANAEAFF. The chain couples TRBV14 to TRBJ1-1; D might be TRBD1 (6 bases). The CDR3 extends over 13 amino acids. The germline V gene encodes CDR1 SGHDN and CDR2 FVKESK.

With respect to this clone: A read error is possible here, since a much larger clone lies one base away. This chain links TRBV4-1 with TRBJ1-2; tentative D call: TRBD1 (5 bases). From germline, CDR1 is MGHRA and CDR2 YSYEKL. This CDR3 is 14 amino acids long. Trimming left V 2 bases short and J 5 bases short, with 12 bases between. In nucleotides, the CDR3 is TGCGCCAGCAGCCAAAACAGGTTAAAATATGGCTACACCTTC. Translation gives CASSQNRLKYGYTF.

The chain employs TRBV6-6 and TRBJ2-1; 16 bases map to TRBD2. CDR3 length equals 15 residues. Trimming cost V 4 bases and J 10 bases; bases outside gene matches: 4. Germline V gene sequence: CDR1 MNHNY, CDR2 SVGAGI (reference sequence). The CDR3: CASSFPGLAGGEQFF. CDR3 coding DNA: TGTGCCAGCAGTTTCCCGGGACTAGCGGGAGGGGAGCAGTTCTTC.